These 24 T cell receptor beta chains were all obtained from the same sample, sequenced in a study of technical replicates of blood from several donors. Libraries were prepared by immunoSEQ multiplex PCR; TCRdb keeps only in-frame clonotypes and omits some of them. The sample includes 55,000 to 75,000 clones, around 88% seen only once; the top ten take roughly 5.1%. The sample was PBMCs. Receptors were obtained from a human donor in good health. Some clones in this sample may be carry-over from other donors' samples.

The V and J genes are TRBV2 and TRBJ2-7, with 12 bases identical to TRBD1. Looked up from germline, CDR1 is SNHLY and CDR2 is FYNNEI. The junction had 4 bases not matched to a gene; V was cut back by 7 bases and J by 3 bases. The CDR3 contains 14 residues. CDR3 in amino acids: CASKRDRGLYEQYF. CDR3 DNA: TGTGCCAGCAAACGGGACAGGGGGCTCTACGAGCAGTACTTC. The variable domain in full, completed from reference TRBV2 and TRBJ2-7, reads EPEVTQTPSHQVTQMGQEVILRCVPISNHLYFYWYRQILGQKVEFLVSFYNNEISEKSEIFDDQFSVERPDGSNFTLKIRSTKLEDSAMYFCASKRDRGLYEQYFGPGTRLTVT.

The chain recombines TRBV7-3 with TRBJ2-1; TRBD1 aligns across 7 bases. CDR1 is SGHTA, CDR2 FQGTGA, per germline. After removal of 5 bases from V and 10 bases from J, the junction contained 5 bases not matched to a gene. The CDR3 is 12 amino acids. The CDR3 DNA reads as TGTGCCAGCAGCCCAGGGGACAGCGAGCAGTTCTTC. It encodes CASSPGDSEQFF.

This chain joins TRBV7-9 and TRBJ2-2; 9 nucleotides agree with TRBD2. There are 16 residues in the CDR3. The J segment lost 2 bases and the V segment lost 5 bases, leaving 6 bases of the junction unmatched. Germline values: CDR1 SEHNR, CDR2 FQNEAQ (reference sequence). Written as DNA, the CDR3 is TGTGCCAGCAGCCTACGACTAGCGGCTAACACCGGGGAGCTGTTTTTT. Its protein product is CASSLRLAANTGELFF. The entire variable domain, with the rest obtained from reference TRBV7-9 and TRBJ2-2, is as follows: DTGVSQNPRHKITKRGQNVTFRCDPISEHNRLYWYRQTLGQGPEFLTYFQNEAQLEKSRLLSDRFSAERPKGSFSTLEIQRTEQGDSAMYLCASSLRLAANTGELFFGEGSRLTVL.

The chain is built from TRBV7-2 and TRBJ2-7, with TRBD2 matching over 11 bases. Losses at the gene ends were 2 bases for V and 3 bases for J; bases not matched to a gene: 9. This CDR3 comprises 17 residues. The germline CDR1 and CDR2 sequences are SGHTA and FQGNSA. The CDR3 is CASSLMETLAGVYEQYF. The CDR3 DNA follows: TGTGCCAGCAGCTTAATGGAGACACTAGCGGGAGTCTACGAGCAGTACTTC.

Worth noting for this clone: The same CDR3 also results from other DNA sequences found in this sample. This chain links TRBV7-2 with TRBJ2-7, with D perhaps matching TRBD1 (5 bases). The germline V gene has CDR1 SGHTA and CDR2 FQGNSA. The CDR3 runs 12 residues. The V end lost 2 bases, the J end lost 4 bases, and 6 bases lay between the germline ends. CDR3 sequence: CASSLSGYEQYF. CDR3 DNA sequence: TGTGCCAGCAGCTTATCAGGGTACGAGCAGTACTTC.

This clone came up once. The chain uses TRBV10-3 and TRBJ2-7, with 7 bases matching TRBD1. The CDR3 length is 11 residues. Germline values: CDR1 ENHRY, CDR2 SYGVKD. Trimming removed 3 bases from V and 12 bases from J; junction bases left unmatched: 5. The CDR3 DNA reads TGTGCCATCAGTGACCTACAGGGGTGGTACTTC. This translates into CAISDLQGWYF.

The chain couples TRBV19 to TRBJ1-4; the D is unclear. V was clipped by 7 bases and J by 0 bases, with 9 bases between them. Germline V gene sequence: CDR1 LNHDA, CDR2 SQIVND (reference sequence). This CDR3 region has 14 residues. The CDR3 is CASTPGTTNEKLFF. CDR3 DNA sequence: TGTGCCAGTACTCCAGGTACAACTAATGAAAAACTGTTTTTT.

The V call is TRBV5-1, the J call TRBJ2-1; TRBD2 agrees at 7 bases. V lost 2 bases and J lost 4; bases outside the gene matches: 15. The germline V gene encodes CDR1 SGHRS and CDR2 YFSETQ. This CDR3 region has 18 residues. CDR3 nucleotide sequence: TGCGCCAGCAGCTTTGCAGGGCGTCGCAGCGGGGTATACAATGAGCAGTTCTTC. Amino acid sequence: CASSFAGRRSGVYNEQFF.

The gene calls are TRBV6-5 and TRBJ2-2, with 7 nucleotides matching TRBD1. The V gene end was trimmed by 6 bases and the J gene end by 1 base; junction bases not matched to a gene: 2. This CDR3 contains 14 residues. Germline values: CDR1 MNHEY, CDR2 SVGAGI. In DNA, the CDR3 is TGTGCCAGCAGCAGACAGGGGAACACCGGGGAGCTGTTTTTT. Its protein is CASSRQGNTGELFF.

The chain links TRBV5-1 to TRBJ2-6, with D possibly being TRBD1 (5 bases). V was cut by 2 bases and J by 0 bases, with 12 bases left in between. Germline V CDR1 and CDR2: SGHRS, YFSETQ. The CDR3 covers 17 residues. The CDR3 DNA is TGCGCCAGCAGCTTAAGGGGTCTCCTCTCTGGGGCCAACGTCCTGACTTTC. Amino acids: CASSLRGLLSGANVLTF.

This clone was recorded a few times. The rearrangement joins TRBV7-8 to TRBJ1-2; D is perhaps TRBD1 (5 bases). This CDR3 is built from 15 residues. Germline V gene lookup returns CDR1 SGHVS and CDR2 FQNEAQ. Trimming took 5 bases from V and 8 from J, leaving 21 bases between them. CDR3 nucleotides: TGTGCCAGCAGCCCCCAAAATCGGGGGGGGGAGGGCTACACCTTC. Its protein product is CASSPQNRGGEGYTF.

J is TRBJ2-3 and V is TRBV29-1, with 9 bases lining up with TRBD2. Germline values: CDR1 SQVTM, CDR2 ANQGSEA. Trimming took 7 bases from V and 0 from J; bases not matched to a gene: 11. The CDR3 runs to 16 residues. CDR3 bases: TGCAGCGCCCGCTCCTGGACTAGCGCTAGCACAGATACGCAGTATTTT. Encoded protein: CSARSWTSASTDTQYF.

The V gene is TRBV6-1, the J gene TRBJ2-7; 14 nucleotides agree with TRBD2. The junction had 5 bases not matched to a gene; V was cut back by 6 bases and J by 4 bases. CDR1 and CDR2 (germline): MNHNS, SASEGT. This CDR3 is built from 15 residues. As DNA, the CDR3 is TGTGCCAGCAGCGGACTAGCGGGGGGATTATACGAGCAGTACTTC. Its translation: CASSGLAGGLYEQYF.

The chain is built from TRBV12-5 and TRBJ1-1; D gene uncertain. The V end lost 6 bases, the J end lost 1 base, and 9 bases lay between the germline ends. This CDR3 contains 13 residues. CDR1 LGHNT and CDR2 FRNRAP come from the germline V gene. CDR3: CASGRGANTEAFF. The CDR3 DNA follows: TGTGCTAGTGGGCGCGGAGCGAACACTGAAGCTTTCTTT. The full variable domain, in which reference TRBV12-5 and TRBJ1-1 provide the parts outside the CDR3, is DARVTQTPRHKVTEMGQEVTMRCQPILGHNTVFWYRQTMMQGLELLAYFRNRAPLDDSGMPKDRFSAEMPDATLATLKIQPSEPRDSAVYFCASGRGANTEAFFGQGTRLTVV.

The chain employs TRBV11-3 and TRBJ1-6, with a weak D call TRBD1 (6 bases). With 5 bases removed from V and 6 bases from J, the gap between germline ends came to 20 bases. The CDR3 length is 17 residues. The germline CDR1 and CDR2 sequences are SGHNT and YENEEA. CDR3 DNA: TGTGCCAGCAGCCCAGGATCAGGGGAAGGAATTAATTCACCCCTCCACTTT. Translation: CASSPGSGEGINSPLHF.

The chain combines TRBV2 with TRBJ2-7; TRBD1 aligns across 9 bases. V was pared by 8 bases and J by 1 base, with 9 bases of the junction left unmatched. The CDR3 extends over 15 amino acids. Germline V gene lookup returns CDR1 SNHLY and CDR2 FYNNEI. The CDR3 region has the DNA TGTGCCAGCCAGGGGCACGGGACAGGGTCCTACGAGCAGTACTTC. Translating gives CASQGHGTGSYEQYF.

This chain connects TRBV11-1 to TRBJ2-7; D uncertain. The V and J ends lost 4 bases and 5 bases respectively, with 12 bases between them. Germline CDR1 and CDR2: SGHAT and FQDESV (reference sequence). The CDR3 has 13 amino acids. DNA for the CDR3: TGTGCCAGCAGCTACCCCCCCGAGAACGAGCAGTACTTC. It translates to CASSYPPENEQYF.

The chain is built from TRBV4-1 and TRBJ1-1; D gene unclear. V gave up 3 bases and J gave up 4 bases, with 21 bases separating them. Germline loops: CDR1 MGHRA, CDR2 YSYEKL. The CDR3 covers 17 residues. Here the CDR3 reads CASSQSFPGSWGTEAFF. The CDR3 DNA reads as TGCGCCAGCAGCCAGTCGTTCCCGGGGTCTTGGGGCACTGAAGCTTTCTTT.

The rearrangement links TRBV19 to TRBJ1-2, with D possibly matching TRBD1 (5 bases). The CDR3 is 15 amino acids. Trimming pared 11 bases from V and 5 bases from J, leaving 24 bases between. CDR1 and CDR2 from the germline V gene are LNHDA and SQIVND (reference sequence). The CDR3 here is CADTRAGPMGYGYTF. Here the CDR3 DNA reads TGTGCCGATACCCGGGCAGGGCCGATGGGGTATGGCTACACCTTC.

This chain connects TRBV12-2 to TRBJ2-7; the DNA was not used to check the table's D call, TRBD2. TRBV12-2 is a pseudogene locus. The CDR3 contains 15 residues. Here the CDR3 DNA reads TGTGCAAGTCGCTTAGAGGCGGGACTTTCCTACGAGCAGTACTTC. This encodes CASRLEAGLSYEQYF.

Concerning this clone itself: A junction boundary mismatches the germline segment, possibly from a read error. This chain uses TRBV19 with TRBJ2-3; possibly TRBD2 for D (6 bases). The CDR3 runs 15 residues. The V gene's germline CDR1 is LNHDA and CDR2 SQIVND (reference sequence). The CDR3 region has the DNA TGTGCAAGTAGCGGTGGCGGGGCGGGCACAGATACGCAGTATTTT. It encodes CASSGGGAGTDTQYF.

With regard to this clone: Germline and junction disagree at one end, which may indicate a read error. V is TRBV2 and J is TRBJ1-2; D is perhaps TRBD1 (5 bases). The CDR3 covers 14 residues. Germline CDR1 and CDR2: SNHLY and FYNNEI. Here the CDR3 DNA reads TGTGCCAGCAGGGAAGGGAGGGGCCACTATGGCTACACCTTC. Translation gives CASREGRGHYGYTF.

The rearrangement uses TRBV4-3 and TRBJ2-1; 14 bases are shared with TRBD2. V shed 3 bases, J shed 10 bases, and the junction held 5 bases outside the gene matches. This CDR3 contains 15 residues. Germline CDR1 and CDR2: LGHNA and YSLEER. In nucleotides, the CDR3 is TGCGCCAGCAGCCAGGGACTAGCGGGAGCATGGGAGCAGTTCTTC. Encoded protein: CASSQGLAGAWEQFF.

The V call is TRBV2, the J call TRBJ2-5; the D gene is possibly TRBD1 (6 bases). V dropped 6 bases and J dropped 0 bases, with 8 bases sitting between them. The V gene's germline CDR1 is SNHLY and CDR2 FYNNEI. CDR3 length equals 13 residues. For the CDR3, the DNA is TGTGCCAGCAGGGACAGTTACCAAGAGACCCAGTACTTC. The encoded protein is CASRDSYQETQYF. Together with reference TRBV2 and TRBJ2-5, the CDR3 gives the full variable domain: EPEVTQTPSHQVTQMGQEVILRCVPISNHLYFYWYRQILGQKVEFLVSFYNNEISEKSEIFDDQFSVERPDGSNFTLKIRSTKLEDSAMYFCASRDSYQETQYFGPGTRLLVL.